The rows below give T cell receptor beta chains drawn from one sample of a study of blood T cells in healthy people across ages. TCRdb re-called the 5' RACE reads through MiXCR, storing one row per CDR3 protein. The sample lists about 1.8 million distinct CDR3 sequences, about 49% occurring once. The sample consisted of blood. These receptors originate from a woman between 35 and 50 years old in good health. Each CDR3 is given with its conserved first and last residue. A D gene is named only where the DNA matches it firmly. Only part of the rows carry a size: once, few, many, or a class if the clone is expanded.

CDR3 protein,CDR3 DNA,CDR3 length,V gene,J gene,clone size,D gene
CATSREAELHAKNIQYF,TGTGCCACCAGCAGAGAAGCGGAACTTCACGCCAAAAACATTCAGTACTTC,17,TRBV15,TRBJ2-4,-,-
CASSPGRVGNIQYF,TGCGCCAGCAGCCCCGGGCGTGTCGGAAACATTCAGTACTTC,14,TRBV5-1,TRBJ2-4,few,-
CASSVSGGWQFF,TGTGCCAGCAGCGTTAGCGGGGGCTGGCAGTTCTTC,12,TRBV9,TRBJ2-1,once,TRBD2
CASSLVTGAWGKDIQYF,TGCGCCAGCAGCTTGGTAACAGGGGCCTGGGGAAAGGACATTCAGTACTTC,17,TRBV5-1,TRBJ2-4,-,TRBD1
CASSFMETGIHEQYF,TGTGCCAGCAGTTTCATGGAAACAGGGATCCACGAGCAGTACTTC,15,TRBV12-3/TRBV12-4,TRBJ2-7,-,-
CASSWTGGSNEKLFF,TGCGCCAGCAGTTGGACAGGGGGTTCTAATGAAAAACTGTTTTTT,15,TRBV5-1,TRBJ1-4,-,TRBD1
CSVARTGAEQFF,TGCAGCGTTGCGAGGACAGGGGCCGAGCAGTTCTTC,12,TRBV29-1,TRBJ2-1,-,TRBD1
CASSQVRGGNQPQHF,TGCGCCAGCAGCCAAGTCCGGGGTGGCAATCAGCCCCAGCATTTT,15,TRBV4-1,TRBJ1-5,-,-
CASSLAQGAEQPQHF,TGTGCCAGCAGCTTAGCCCAGGGGGCTGAACAGCCCCAGCATTTT,15,TRBV7-2,TRBJ1-5,-,TRBD1
CASSLGALSVDEQYF,TGTGCCAGCAGCTTGGGGGCACTTTCAGTCGACGAGCAGTACTTC,15,TRBV5-6,TRBJ2-7,few,-
CATYRGGEQYF,TGTGCCACCTACAGGGGAGGCGAGCAGTACTTC,11,TRBV6-6,TRBJ2-7,few,-
CASSPKKTSTDTQYF,TGTGCCAGCAGCCCAAAAAAAACTAGCACAGATACGCAGTATTTT,15,TRBV2,TRBJ2-3,-,-
CSALEVSGNTIYF,TGCAGTGCCTTGGAAGTTAGTGGAAACACCATATATTTT,13,TRBV20-1,TRBJ1-3,-,-
CASSEEGANTEAFF,TGTGCCAGCAGTGAAGAGGGGGCGAACACTGAAGCTTTCTTT,14,TRBV25-1,TRBJ1-1,-,TRBD1
CASSEHGSANSPLHF,TGTGCCAGCAGCGAACACGGGTCCGCTAATTCACCCCTCCACTTT,15,TRBV7-2,TRBJ1-6,-,-
CASSRQGIGGYTF,TGTGCCAGCAGTCGACAGGGGATAGGTGGCTACACCTTC,13,TRBV6-2/TRBV6-3,TRBJ1-2,-,TRBD1
CASSLERGSNEQFF,TGTGCCAGCAGTTTGGAGCGGGGAAGCAATGAGCAGTTCTTC,14,TRBV28,TRBJ2-1,few,TRBD2
CASSLVYSNQPQHF,TGTGCCAGCAGTCTGGTTTATAGCAATCAGCCCCAGCATTTT,14,TRBV27,TRBJ1-5,-,-
CASSLTDLAGTVAGYNEQFF,TGTGCCAGCAGTCTCACAGACCTAGCGGGGACAGTCGCGGGCTACAATGAGCAGTTCTTC,20,TRBV6-2/TRBV6-3,TRBJ2-1,few,TRBD2
CASSLLAGTDTQYF,TGTGCCAGCAGTTTACTAGCGGGAACAGATACGCAGTATTTT,14,TRBV27,TRBJ2-3,many,TRBD2
CASSALAGESYNEQFF,TGTGCCAGCAGCGCGCTAGCGGGGGAATCCTACAATGAGCAGTTCTTC,16,TRBV7-6,TRBJ2-1,-,TRBD2
CASSLYFQPQHF,TGTGCCAGCAGCTTATATTTTCAGCCCCAGCATTTT,12,TRBV7-9,TRBJ1-5,-,-
CAISLAGGGDTQYF,TGTGCCATCAGTCTTGCAGGGGGAGGGGATACGCAGTATTTT,14,TRBV10-3,TRBJ2-3,-,-
CSVSPGQGFLGYGYTF,TGCAGCGTTTCTCCGGGACAGGGGTTTTTGGGCTATGGCTACACCTTC,16,TRBV29-1,TRBJ1-2,-,TRBD1
CASSSGLPLHF,TGTGCCAGCAGCTCCGGCCTCCCCCTCCACTTT,11,TRBV7-2,TRBJ1-6,-,-
CASKGGLAHSYGQYF,TGTGCCAGCAAAGGGGGACTAGCGCATTCCTACGGGCAGTACTTC,15,TRBV28,TRBJ2-7,-,TRBD2
CASSLVGRTYNEQFF,TGCGCCAGCAGCTTGGTAGGCAGAACCTACAATGAGCAGTTCTTC,15,TRBV5-1,TRBJ2-1,few,-
CASSLGQAYSGANVLTF,TGTGCCAGCAGCTTGGGACAGGCCTACTCTGGGGCCAACGTCCTGACTTTC,17,TRBV28,TRBJ2-6,-,TRBD1
CASHRQDNEQFF,TGTGCCAGCCACAGACAGGACAATGAGCAGTTCTTC,12,TRBV7-8,TRBJ2-1,few,-
CSAMLRDTDTQYF,TGCAGTGCTATGCTCCGGGACACAGATACGCAGTATTTT,13,TRBV20-1,TRBJ2-3,few,-
CASSWERGNIQYF,TGCGCCAGCAGCTGGGAACGGGGAAACATTCAGTACTTC,13,TRBV4-1,TRBJ2-4,few,-
CSARDAAGETYEQYF,TGCAGTGCTAGAGATGCGGCGGGGGAGACCTACGAGCAGTACTTC,15,TRBV20-1,TRBJ2-7,few,TRBD2
CASSPPSGTDTQYF,TGTGCCAGCTCACCCCCCAGTGGCACAGATACGCAGTATTTT,14,TRBV18,TRBJ2-3,-,-
CASSQEGGGIAKNSQYF,TGCGCCAGCAGCCAAGAGGGCGGGGGTATAGCCAAAAACAGTCAGTACTTC,17,TRBV4-3,TRBJ2-4,-,TRBD2
CASNRLVSTDTQYF,TGTGCCAGCAATCGACTCGTTAGCACAGATACGCAGTATTTT,14,TRBV28,TRBJ2-3,-,-
CATSDSSDRSQETQYF,TGTGCCACCAGTGATTCGAGCGACAGGAGCCAAGAGACCCAGTACTTC,16,TRBV24-1,TRBJ2-5,-,-
CASSQGGSGAYNEQFF,TGTGCCAGCAGCCAAGGCGGCAGCGGGGCTTACAATGAGCAGTTCTTC,16,TRBV3-1,TRBJ2-1,-,TRBD2
CASSFGQETYGYTF,TGTGCCAGCAGCTTTGGCCAGGAAACTTATGGCTACACCTTC,14,TRBV7-9,TRBJ1-2,-,-
CASSPPAVPEQYF,TGTGCCAGCAGCCCGCCCGCGGTTCCGGAGCAGTACTTC,13,TRBV5-6,TRBJ2-7,few,-
CASRTGLAGSSYDEQFF,TGTGCCAGCAGGACGGGACTAGCGGGGAGCTCCTACGATGAGCAGTTCTTC,17,TRBV3-1,TRBJ2-1,-,TRBD2
CASSEDPGGPPETQYF,TGTGCCAGCAGTGAAGACCCGGGGGGGCCGCCTGAGACCCAGTACTTC,16,TRBV6-1,TRBJ2-5,-,TRBD2
CSAAGRTEQFF,TGCAGTGCGGCCGGTCGTACTGAGCAGTTCTTC,11,TRBV20-1,TRBJ2-1,few,-
CSARDVMATYEQYF,TGCAGTGCTAGAGATGTTATGGCAACCTACGAGCAGTACTTC,14,TRBV20-1,TRBJ2-7,-,-
CASSQVGGAQPQHF,TGCGCCAGCAGCCAAGTTGGGGGCGCCCAGCCCCAGCATTTT,14,TRBV4-3,TRBJ1-5,few,-
CASSLGEARLTDTQYF,TGTGCCAGCAGCTTAGGGGAGGCGAGGCTGACAGATACGCAGTATTTT,16,TRBV7-6,TRBJ2-3,-,-
CASSQSLSETQYF,TGTGCCAGCAGCCAAAGTCTATCGGAGACCCAGTACTTC,13,TRBV4-2,TRBJ2-5,-,-
CASSGDRVGVLTF,TGTGCCAGCAGTGGGGACAGGGTTGGCGTCCTGACTTTC,13,TRBV6-4,TRBJ2-6,-,TRBD1
CASMNYEQYF,TGTGCCAGCATGAATTACGAGCAGTACTTC,10,TRBV2,TRBJ2-7,-,-
CASSFRANNEQFF,TGTGCCAGCAGTTTCAGGGCCAACAATGAGCAGTTCTTC,13,TRBV28,TRBJ2-1,-,-
CASSEGVRGTAKNIQYF,TGTGCCAGCAGTGAAGGGGTCCGGGGAACGGCCAAAAACATTCAGTACTTC,17,TRBV2,TRBJ2-4,-,-
CASSQENGLAVLGELFF,TGTGCCAGCAGCCAAGAAAATGGACTAGCGGTTCTTGGGGAGCTGTTTTTT,17,TRBV3-1,TRBJ2-2,once,TRBD2
CASSTQQGAPSPLHF,TGTGCCAGCAGCACCCAACAGGGGGCGCCTTCACCCCTCCACTTT,15,TRBV7-9,TRBJ1-6,-,TRBD1
CASSFPDRDYGYTF,TGTGCCAGCAGTTTTCCCGACAGGGACTATGGCTACACCTTC,14,TRBV7-2,TRBJ1-2,-,TRBD1
CASSLGRRFATTNEKLFF,TGTGCCAGCAGCTTGGGCAGGCGCTTCGCCACAACTAATGAAAAACTGTTTTTT,18,TRBV5-5,TRBJ1-4,-,-
CASSQRTDNYGYTF,TGTGCCAGCTCCCAAAGGACAGATAACTATGGCTACACCTTC,14,TRBV18,TRBJ1-2,-,-